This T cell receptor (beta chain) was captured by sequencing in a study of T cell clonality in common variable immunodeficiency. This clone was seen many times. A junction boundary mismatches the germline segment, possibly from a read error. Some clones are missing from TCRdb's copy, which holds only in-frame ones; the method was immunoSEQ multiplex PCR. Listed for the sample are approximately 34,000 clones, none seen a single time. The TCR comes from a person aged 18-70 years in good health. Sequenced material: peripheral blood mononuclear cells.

The CDR3 bases that were read are TGTGTCAGCAGCTTGAGAGGGGTGAACACTGAA. Its translation: CVSSLRGVNTE. The full CDR3 is CVSSLRGVNTEAFF. This chain joins TRBV5-4 and TRBJ1-1; D perhaps matches TRBD1 (5 bases). The read halts 3 residues ahead of the CDR3 end, with the missing end drawn from the germline J gene. Germline loops: CDR1 SGHNT, CDR2 YYREEE (reference sequence). The CDR3 is 14 amino acids.